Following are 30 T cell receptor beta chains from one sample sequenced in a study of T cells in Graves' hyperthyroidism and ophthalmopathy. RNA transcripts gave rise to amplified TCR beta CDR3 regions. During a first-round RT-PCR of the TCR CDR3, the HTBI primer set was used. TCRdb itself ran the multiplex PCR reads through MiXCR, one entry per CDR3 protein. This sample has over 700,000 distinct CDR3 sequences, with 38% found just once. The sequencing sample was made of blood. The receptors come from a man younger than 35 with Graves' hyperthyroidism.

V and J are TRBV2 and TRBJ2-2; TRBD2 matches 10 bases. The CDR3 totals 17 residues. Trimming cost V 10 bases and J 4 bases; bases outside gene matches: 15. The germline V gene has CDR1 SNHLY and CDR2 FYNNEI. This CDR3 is CATKEGAGLAVTGELFF. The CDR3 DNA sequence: TGTGCCACCAAAGAAGGAGCCGGACTAGCGGTCACCGGGGAGCTGTTTTTT.

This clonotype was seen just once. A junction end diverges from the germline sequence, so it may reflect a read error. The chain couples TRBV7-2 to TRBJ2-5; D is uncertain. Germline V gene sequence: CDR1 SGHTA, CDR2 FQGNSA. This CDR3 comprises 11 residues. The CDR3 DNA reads TGTGCCAGCAGTTCTAAAGAGACCCGGTACTTC. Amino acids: CASSSKETRYF.

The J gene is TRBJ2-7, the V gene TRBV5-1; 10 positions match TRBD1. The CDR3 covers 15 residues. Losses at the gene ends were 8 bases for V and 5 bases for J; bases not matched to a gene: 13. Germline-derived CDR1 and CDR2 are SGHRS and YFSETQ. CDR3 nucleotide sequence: TGCGCCAGTCGCGACCCGGGACAGGGGATCCACGAGCAGTACTTC. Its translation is CASRDPGQGIHEQYF.

CDR3 bases: TGCAGCGTGACCGATGGCAATGAGCAGTTCTTC. It yields the protein CSVTDGNEQFF. This chain links TRBV29-1 with TRBJ2-1; D remains ambiguous. Trimming removed 6 bases at V and 6 bases at J, with 9 bases between. Germline CDR1 and CDR2: SQVTM and ANQGSEA. The CDR3 is 11 residues long.

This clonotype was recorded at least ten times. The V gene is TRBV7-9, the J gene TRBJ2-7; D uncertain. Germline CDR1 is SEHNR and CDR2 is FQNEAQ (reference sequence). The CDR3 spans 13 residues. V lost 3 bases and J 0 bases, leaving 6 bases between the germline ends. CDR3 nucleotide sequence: TGTGCCAGCAGCTTTTCGAGCTCCTACGAGCAGTACTTC. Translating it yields CASSFSSSYEQYF.

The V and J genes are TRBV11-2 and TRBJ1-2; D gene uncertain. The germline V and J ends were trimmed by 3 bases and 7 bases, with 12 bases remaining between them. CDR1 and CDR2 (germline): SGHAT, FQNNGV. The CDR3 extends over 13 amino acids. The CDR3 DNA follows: TGTGCCAGCAGCTTTACCGGCGGCATTGGCTACACCTTC. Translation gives CASSFTGGIGYTF.

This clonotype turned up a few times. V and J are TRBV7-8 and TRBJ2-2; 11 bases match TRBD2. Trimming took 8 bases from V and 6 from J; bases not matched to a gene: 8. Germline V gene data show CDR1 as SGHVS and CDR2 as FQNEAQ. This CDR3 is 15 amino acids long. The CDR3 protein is CASETHSGGAGELFF. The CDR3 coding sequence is TGTGCCAGCGAAACTCATAGCGGGGGGGCCGGGGAGCTGTTTTTT.

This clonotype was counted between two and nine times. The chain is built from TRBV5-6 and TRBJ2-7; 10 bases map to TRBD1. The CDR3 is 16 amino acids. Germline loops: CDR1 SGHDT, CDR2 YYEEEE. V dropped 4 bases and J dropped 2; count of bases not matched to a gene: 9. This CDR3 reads CASSHVDRGHAYEQYF. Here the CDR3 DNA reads TGTGCCAGCAGCCATGTTGACAGGGGGCACGCCTACGAGCAGTACTTC.

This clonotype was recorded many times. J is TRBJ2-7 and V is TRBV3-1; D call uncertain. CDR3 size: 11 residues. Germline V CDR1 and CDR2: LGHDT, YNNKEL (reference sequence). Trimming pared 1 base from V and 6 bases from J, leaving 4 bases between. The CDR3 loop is CASSQGTEQYF. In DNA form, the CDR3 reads TGTGCCAGCAGCCAAGGGACCGAGCAGTACTTC.

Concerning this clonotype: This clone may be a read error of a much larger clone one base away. The CDR3: CASSPMTGAASSGANVLTF. The CDR3 bases are TGTGCTAGCAGCCCTATGACAGGGGCCGCGAGCTCTGGGGCCAACGTCCTGACTTTC. The rearrangement joins TRBV7-7 to TRBJ2-6; the match to TRBD1 covers 8 bases. This CDR3 has 19 residues. Germline CDR1 reads SSHAT; CDR2 reads FNYEAQ (reference sequence).

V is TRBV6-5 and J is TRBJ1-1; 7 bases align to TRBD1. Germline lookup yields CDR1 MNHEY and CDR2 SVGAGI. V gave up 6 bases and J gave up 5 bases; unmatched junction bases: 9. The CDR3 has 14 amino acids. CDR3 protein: CASRLTQGLTEAFF. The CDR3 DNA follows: TGTGCCAGCAGACTTACACAGGGGTTGACTGAAGCTTTCTTT.

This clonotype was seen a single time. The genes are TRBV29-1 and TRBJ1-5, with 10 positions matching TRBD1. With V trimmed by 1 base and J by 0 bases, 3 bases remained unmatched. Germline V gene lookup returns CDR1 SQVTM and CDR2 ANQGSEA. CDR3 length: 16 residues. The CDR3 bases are TGCAGCGTTGAAGTAGGGACAGGGGATAGCAATCAGCCCCAGCATTTT. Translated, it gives CSVEVGTGDSNQPQHF.

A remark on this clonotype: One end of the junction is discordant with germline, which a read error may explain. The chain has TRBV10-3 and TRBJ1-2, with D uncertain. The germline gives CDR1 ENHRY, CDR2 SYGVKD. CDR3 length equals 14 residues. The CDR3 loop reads CASSYVTGDYGYTF. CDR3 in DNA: TGTGCCAGCAGTTATGTGACCGGGGACTATGGCTACACCTTC.

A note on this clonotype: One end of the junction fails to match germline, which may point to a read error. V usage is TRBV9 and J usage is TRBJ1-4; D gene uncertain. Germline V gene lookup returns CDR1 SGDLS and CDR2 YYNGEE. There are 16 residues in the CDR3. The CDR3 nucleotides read TGTGCCAGCAGCCAGGAACTCTATGCAACTAATGATAAACTGTTTTTT. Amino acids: CASSQELYATNDKLFF.

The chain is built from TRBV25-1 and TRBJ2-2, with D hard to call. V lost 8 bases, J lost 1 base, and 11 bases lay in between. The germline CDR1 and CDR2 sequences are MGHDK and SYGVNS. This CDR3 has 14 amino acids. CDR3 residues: CASVVLGNTGELFF. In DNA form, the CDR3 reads TGTGCCAGCGTTGTATTGGGGAACACCGGGGAGCTGTTTTTT.

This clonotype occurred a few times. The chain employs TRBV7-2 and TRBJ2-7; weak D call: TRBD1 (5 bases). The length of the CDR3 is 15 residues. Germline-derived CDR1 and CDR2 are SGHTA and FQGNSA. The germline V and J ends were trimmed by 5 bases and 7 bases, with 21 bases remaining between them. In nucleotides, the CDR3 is TGTGCCAGCAGCCGCAGCCAAACAGGATCCCAGGAGCAGTACTTC. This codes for CASSRSQTGSQEQYF.

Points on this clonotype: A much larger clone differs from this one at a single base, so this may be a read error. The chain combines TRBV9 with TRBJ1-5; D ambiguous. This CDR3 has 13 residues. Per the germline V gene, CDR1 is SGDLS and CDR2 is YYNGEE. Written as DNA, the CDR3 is TGTGCCAGCAGCCCCACCCCCAATCGGCCCCAGCATTTT. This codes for CASSPTPNRPQHF.

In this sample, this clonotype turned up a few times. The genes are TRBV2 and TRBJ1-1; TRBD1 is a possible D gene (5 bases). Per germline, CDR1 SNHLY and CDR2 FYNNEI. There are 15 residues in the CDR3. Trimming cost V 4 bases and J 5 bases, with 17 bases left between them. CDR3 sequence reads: CASSVAGVGGTEAFF. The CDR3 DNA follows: TGTGCCAGCAGTGTGGCGGGGGTTGGGGGAACTGAAGCTTTCTTT.

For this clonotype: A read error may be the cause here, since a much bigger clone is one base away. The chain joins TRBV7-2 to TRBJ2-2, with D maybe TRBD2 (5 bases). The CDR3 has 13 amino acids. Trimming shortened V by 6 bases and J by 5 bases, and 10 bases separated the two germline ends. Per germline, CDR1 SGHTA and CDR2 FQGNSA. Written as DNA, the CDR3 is TGTGCCAGCAGGCAGACGGGAACCGGGGAGCTGTTTTTT. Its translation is CASRQTGTGELFF. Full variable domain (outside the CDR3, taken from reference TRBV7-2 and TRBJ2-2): GAGVSQSPSNKVTEKGKDVELRCDPISGHTALYWYRQSLGQGLEFLIYFQGNSAPDKSGLPSDRFSAERTGGSVSTLTIQRTQQEDSAVYLCASRQTGTGELFFGEGSRLTVL.

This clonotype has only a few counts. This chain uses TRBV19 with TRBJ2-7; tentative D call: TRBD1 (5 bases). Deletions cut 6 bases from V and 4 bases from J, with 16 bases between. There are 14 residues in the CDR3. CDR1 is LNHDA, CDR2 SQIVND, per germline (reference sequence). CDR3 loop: CASSPRTSLYEQYF. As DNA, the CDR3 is TGTGCCAGTAGCCCCCGGACAAGCCTGTACGAGCAGTACTTC.

In DNA, the CDR3 is TGTGCCAGCAGGACCTGGACTGAAGCTTTCTTT. Translation: CASRTWTEAFF. This rearrangement joins TRBV6-5 to TRBJ1-1; no reliable D call. The CDR3 runs 11 residues. The V end lost 6 bases, the J end lost 5 bases, and 7 bases lay between the germline ends. Germline CDR1 is MNHEY and CDR2 is SVGAGI.

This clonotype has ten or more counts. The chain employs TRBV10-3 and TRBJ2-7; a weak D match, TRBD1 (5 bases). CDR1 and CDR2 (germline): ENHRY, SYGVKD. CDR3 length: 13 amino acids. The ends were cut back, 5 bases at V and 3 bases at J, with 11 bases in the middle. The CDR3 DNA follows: TGTGCCATCAGTTTCTATCAGGGCTACGAGCAGTACTTC. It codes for CAISFYQGYEQYF.

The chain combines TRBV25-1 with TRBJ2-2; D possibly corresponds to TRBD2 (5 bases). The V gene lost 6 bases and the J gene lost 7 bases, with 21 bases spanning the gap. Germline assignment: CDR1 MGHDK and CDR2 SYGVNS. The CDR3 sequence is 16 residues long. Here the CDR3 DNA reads TGTGCCAGCAGCCCTCGGTACATGAGGGTAAACGGGGAGCTGTTTTTT. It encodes CASSPRYMRVNGELFF.

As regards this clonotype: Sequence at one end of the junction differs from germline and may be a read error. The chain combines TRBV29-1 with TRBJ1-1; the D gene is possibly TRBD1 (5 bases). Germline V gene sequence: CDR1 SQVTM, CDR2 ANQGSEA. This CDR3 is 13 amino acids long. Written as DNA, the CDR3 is TGTGCCTGGAGTTGGGGCAGGAACACTGAAGCTTTCTTT. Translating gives CAWSWGRNTEAFF.

The CDR3 nucleotides read TGCAGCGTTGAAGATCTTACTGGGGCCGGGGCCAACGTCCTGACTTTC. It encodes CSVEDLTGAGANVLTF. This chain links TRBV29-1 with TRBJ2-6, with D tentatively TRBD1 (5 bases). The CDR3 contains 16 residues. Trimming left V 0 bases short and J 4 bases short, with 13 bases between. The germline gives CDR1 SQVTM, CDR2 ANQGSEA.

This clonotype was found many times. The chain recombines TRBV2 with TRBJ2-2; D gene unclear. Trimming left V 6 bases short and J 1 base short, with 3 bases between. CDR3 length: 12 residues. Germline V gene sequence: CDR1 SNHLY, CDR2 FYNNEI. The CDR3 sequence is CASSRNTGELFF. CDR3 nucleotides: TGTGCCAGCAGCCGGAACACCGGGGAGCTGTTTTTT.

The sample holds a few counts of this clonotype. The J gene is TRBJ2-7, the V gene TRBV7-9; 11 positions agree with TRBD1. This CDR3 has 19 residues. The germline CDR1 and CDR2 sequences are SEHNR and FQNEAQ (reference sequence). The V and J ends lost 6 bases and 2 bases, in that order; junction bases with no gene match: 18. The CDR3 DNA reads TGTGCCAGCAGGCCCCACCGGACAGGGGGCTTTGCGTCTACCTACGAGCAGTACTTC. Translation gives CASRPHRTGGFASTYEQYF.

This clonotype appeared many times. CDR3 sequence: CASSQTESYGYTF. CDR3 nucleotides: TGTGCCAGCAGCCAAACTGAGTCGTATGGCTACACCTTC. The chain couples TRBV4-2 to TRBJ1-2, with unresolved D. The V and J ends lost 2 bases and 5 bases respectively, with 9 bases between them. The length of the CDR3 is 13 residues. Per the germline V gene, CDR1 is LGHNA and CDR2 is YNFKEQ.

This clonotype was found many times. The CDR3 DNA reads as TGTGCCAGCAGTGAAAGGGTCCGGGGCTACACCTTC. Amino acid sequence: CASSERVRGYTF. The chain employs TRBV25-1 and TRBJ1-2, with D hard to call. The CDR3 is 12 amino acids. The V end was cut by 2 bases, the J end by 8 bases, with 9 bases between. The V gene's germline CDR1 is MGHDK and CDR2 SYGVNS.

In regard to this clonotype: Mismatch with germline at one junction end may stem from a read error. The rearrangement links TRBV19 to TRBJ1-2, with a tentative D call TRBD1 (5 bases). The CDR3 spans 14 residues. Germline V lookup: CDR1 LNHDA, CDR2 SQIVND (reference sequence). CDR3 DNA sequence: TGTACCAGTAGCCTCAGGGCGGGCGACTATGGCTACACCTTC. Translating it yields CTSSLRAGDYGYTF. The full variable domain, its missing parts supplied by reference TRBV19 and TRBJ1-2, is DGGITQSPKYLFRKEGQNVTLSCEQNLNHDAMYWYRQDPGQGLRLIYYSQIVNDFQKGDIAEGYSVSREKKESFPLTVTSAQKNPTAFYLCTSSLRAGDYGYTFGSGTRLTVV.